Reported below is one TCR beta chain. Its matching antigen is unknown. Given a much more abundant clone one base away, this may be a read error. It is likely a read error, because the conserved phenylalanine at the end of the CDR3 is missing. The data were taken from a study of glioma-infiltrating T cells. Study-wide results and caveats: Only very few CDR3 sequences appeared in both tissue and blood. Tissue-blood divergence was below expectation in non-neoplastic patients, above in gliomas.

With V trimmed by 5 bases and J by 10 bases, 6 bases remained unmatched. The germline gives CDR1 SQVTM, CDR2 ANQGSEA. CDR3 length: 11 residues. Amplification of TCR alpha and beta CDR3 regions from RNA used iRepertoire nested multiplex PCR. One-step reverse transcription and amplification started from approximately 100-400 ng of tissue mRNA or PBMC total RNA. TCRdb processed the multiplex PCR reads anew with MiXCR; each CDR3 protein has one entry. The sample contains over 80,000 distinct CDR3 sequences, 35% to 45% of which appear only once. The TCR originated in a human donor with low-grade glioma or glioblastoma, undergoing nonglioma brain surgery, or in good health (not recorded which). The rearrangement uses TRBV29-1 and TRBJ2-7, with TRBD2 identical over 9 bases. The sample comprised glioma tissue, nonneoplastic brain tissue, or PBMCs (not recorded which). The CDR3 loop reads CSVWREGSQYL. Here the CDR3 DNA reads TGCAGCGTTTGGCGGGAGGGGAGTCAGTACCTC.